This T cell receptor beta chain originates from a study of blood T cell repertoires in COVID-19. Study in general: The origin of the acute and convalescent COVID-19 samples was the United States, Italy and Spain.

This CDR3 is built from 12 residues. The V gene's germline CDR1 is SQVTM and CDR2 ANQGSEA. V was pared by 3 bases and J by 2 bases, with 8 bases between. In the original processing: Scientists estimated how many nucleated cells there were by amplifying reference gene primers. Sequenced by immunoSEQ multiplex PCR; TCRdb stores in-frame clones only, minus some. The V and J calls and the clone size are those of that table, but D and trimming were determined from the DNA. The table lists fewer than 110,000 clones, about 86% of them singletons, with approximately 3.5% in the top ten. This clonotype originated in a human donor in a cohort sampled during active COVID-19. The V call is TRBV29-1, the J call TRBJ2-7, with TRBD2 as a possible D gene (6 bases). The sequencing sample was made of peripheral blood. In DNA form, the CDR3 reads TGCAGCGTTGAGGGACTGACCTACGAGCAGTACTTC. Its protein is CSVEGLTYEQYF.